This T cell receptor beta chain is drawn from a study of beta chain features in type 1 diabetes. Study-level findings and limits: Moderate yet significant TCRB CDR3 shortening was seen in Type 1 diabetes patients in all four CD4+ subsets. Patients with type 1 diabetes showed fewer VDJ junction insertions and more deletions.

Reverse transcribing all isolated RNA meant expressed TCRB transcripts were sequenced. Using immunoSEQ multiplex PCR, the repertoire was profiled, and TCRdb retains in-frame clones only, with some absent. Counted here are around 500,000 clones, roughly 10% occurring once; the ten biggest clones make up around 0.05%. Concerning this clone: The antigen is unknown.

Per germline, CDR1 KGHSH and CDR2 LQKENI. Between the trimmed V and J ends, which lost 5 bases and 1 base, there was a span of 11 bases. The CDR3 has 14 amino acids. The collection from each donor was one heparinised blood draw averaging roughly 100 mL. Sequencing used naive CD4+ T cells from blood. The rearrangement links TRBV18 to TRBJ2-5; tentatively, D is TRBD1 (6 bases). The TCR was taken from a woman aged 18-30 years in good health. The CDR3 here is CASSLGQTQETQYF. The DNA of the CDR3 is TGTGCCAGCTCATTAGGACAGACCCAAGAGACCCAGTACTTC.